The 19 T cell receptor beta chains listed next were all sequenced from one sample in a study of shared clonotypes between healthy human individuals. The protocol was immunoSEQ multiplex PCR, while the TCRdb copy is restricted to in-frame clones and leaves out a portion. The sample has about 380,000 clones; 96% are singletons. Material: memory CD8+ T cells sorted from blood. The subset is: CD45RO+ cells pooled with CCR7-negative TemRA cells. The receptors derive from a man younger than 45 in good health.

The chain uses TRBV7-9 and TRBJ1-5; no reliable D call. Germline V lookup: CDR1 SEHNR, CDR2 FQNEAQ (reference sequence). V lost 1 base, J lost 7 bases, and 5 bases lay in between. This CDR3 spans 12 amino acids. Written as DNA, the CDR3 is TGTGCCAGCAGCTTAGAGGGCCAGCCCCAGCATTTT. It specifies CASSLEGQPQHF.

Note on this clone: This CDR3 is also generated by other DNA sequences in the sample. The rearrangement links TRBV6-1 to TRBJ2-7; D gene ambiguous. The germline gives CDR1 MNHNS, CDR2 SASEGT. The CDR3 runs 12 residues. V was pared by 1 base and J by 0 bases, with 1 base between. DNA of the CDR3: TGTGCCAGCAGTGAAGGCTCCTACGAGCAGTACTTC. Protein product: CASSEGSYEQYF.

The rearrangement joins TRBV11-2 to TRBJ2-7; D is possibly TRBD1 (6 bases). Trimming removed 6 bases at V and 3 bases at J, with 6 bases between. Germline V CDR1 and CDR2: SGHAT, FQNNGV. There are 11 residues in the CDR3. CDR3: CASRDSYEQYF. The CDR3 DNA reads as TGTGCCAGCAGGGACAGCTACGAGCAGTACTTC. Combining the CDR3 with reference TRBV11-2 and TRBJ2-7 gives the whole variable domain EAGVAQSPRYKIIEKRQSVAFWCNPISGHATLYWYQQILGQGPKLLIQFQNNGVVDDSQLPKDRFSAERLKGVDSTLKIQPAKLEDSAVYLCASRDSYEQYFGPGTRLTVT.

The J gene is TRBJ2-2, the V gene TRBV7-2; 11 positions match TRBD2. CDR3 length equals 15 residues. V gave up 1 base and J gave up 5 bases; unmatched junction bases: 0. Germline lookup yields CDR1 SGHTA and CDR2 FQGNSA. Here the CDR3 reads CASSLGTSGTGELFF. The CDR3, as DNA: TGTGCCAGCAGCTTAGGGACTAGCGGGACCGGGGAGCTGTTTTTT.

This clone was detected once. This rearrangement joins TRBV19 to TRBJ2-6; D is undetermined. Germline V gene lookup returns CDR1 LNHDA and CDR2 SQIVND (reference sequence). V lost 3 bases and J lost 2, with 5 bases in between. The CDR3 extends over 14 amino acids. CDR3 protein: CASSIGPGANVLTF. CDR3 nucleotides: TGTGCCAGTAGTATTGGTCCTGGGGCCAACGTCCTGACTTTC.

Of note for this clone: The sample carries other DNA sequences with the same CDR3. The rearrangement uses TRBV19 and TRBJ2-2; the D gene is possibly TRBD2 (6 bases). This CDR3 is built from 14 residues. Germline V lookup: CDR1 LNHDA, CDR2 SQIVND (reference sequence). V lost 0 bases and J lost 5, with 7 bases in between. CDR3 sequence (DNA): TGTGCCAGTAGTATAGATCGGGGGACCGGGGAGCTGTTTTTT. Residues: CASSIDRGTGELFF.

V is TRBV14 and J is TRBJ2-1, with 9 nucleotides matching TRBD2. This CDR3 region has 16 residues. J was trimmed by 2 bases and V by 4 bases; bases with no gene match: 6. CDR1 is SGHDN and CDR2 is FVKESK in the germline V gene. In DNA, the CDR3 is TGTGCCAGCAGCCTACATAGCGGGAGAGCCTACAATGAGCAGTTCTTC. Its translation is CASSLHSGRAYNEQFF.

V usage is TRBV27 and J usage is TRBJ2-7, with 13 bases identical to TRBD2. J was trimmed by 6 bases and V by 1 base; bases with no gene match: 0. From germline, CDR1 is MNHEY and CDR2 SMNVEV (reference sequence). The CDR3 length is 14 residues. CDR3 nucleotides: TGTGCCAGCAGTTTATGGACTAGCGGGAGCGAGCAGTACTTC. Translated, it gives CASSLWTSGSEQYF.

V and J are TRBV7-9 and TRBJ2-2, with 12 nucleotides matching TRBD2. The CDR3 loop spans 16 amino acids. V lost 5 bases, J lost 7 bases, and 8 bases stayed unmatched. Per germline, CDR1 SEHNR and CDR2 FQNEAQ (reference sequence). Here the CDR3 reads CASSRDTTSGSGELFF. DNA of the CDR3: TGTGCCAGCAGCCGTGACACGACTAGCGGGAGCGGGGAGCTGTTTTTT.

The J gene is TRBJ2-2, the V gene TRBV29-1, with 10 bases fitting TRBD1. This CDR3 has 13 amino acids. Losses at the gene ends were 6 bases for V and 6 bases for J; bases not matched to a gene: 4. Germline lookup yields CDR1 SQVTM and CDR2 ANQGSEA. CDR3 protein: CSVQDRGAGELFF. The DNA for the CDR3 is TGCAGCGTACAGGACAGGGGGGCCGGGGAGCTGTTTTTT.

With respect to this clone: A read error is likely, as this CDR3 ends without the conserved phenylalanine or tryptophan. The limits of the CDR3 on the DNA are not certain, so only TCRdb's listed CDR3 is given. The chain's CDR3 is CASSLGGSTRGMVRGL. This sequence joins TRBV11-2 and TRBJ1-2. The CDR3 spans 16 residues, counting both ends. The germline CDR1 and CDR2 sequences are SGHAT and FQNNGV.

The V and J genes are TRBV19 and TRBJ1-5, with D unclear. Trimming removed 4 bases at V and 4 bases at J, with 17 bases between. Germline V gene data show CDR1 as LNHDA and CDR2 as SQIVND (reference sequence). The CDR3 is made up of 16 amino acids. Here the CDR3 DNA reads TGTGCCAGTAGTAACCTCCTCCAATACCAGAATCAGCCCCAGCATTTT. This codes for CASSNLLQYQNQPQHF.

This CDR3 reads CASSQSPGPGRAGELFF. CDR3 DNA: TGCGCCAGCAGCCAGTCTCCGGGGCCTGGGAGGGCCGGGGAGCTGTTTTTT. This rearrangement joins TRBV5-1 to TRBJ2-2; 7 bases are shared with TRBD2. V lost 4 bases and J lost 6; bases outside the gene matches: 15. CDR1 is SGHRS, CDR2 YFSETQ, per germline. The CDR3 is 17 amino acids. Together with reference TRBV5-1 and TRBJ2-2, the CDR3 gives the full variable domain: KAGVTQTPRYLIKTRGQQVTLSCSPISGHRSVSWYQQTPGQGLQFLFEYFSETQRNKGNFPGRFSGRQFSNSRSEMNVSTLELGDSALYLCASSQSPGPGRAGELFFGEGSRLTVL.

The genes are TRBV19 and TRBJ2-3; D ambiguous. V lost 5 bases and J lost 5, with 11 bases in between. This CDR3 is 13 amino acids long. The germline V gene encodes CDR1 LNHDA and CDR2 SQIVND (reference sequence). In DNA form, the CDR3 reads TGTGCCAGTAGTTATGGGCGCAGAGATACGCAGTATTTT. This translates into CASSYGRRDTQYF.

The J gene is TRBJ2-7, the V gene TRBV7-8; D call uncertain. This CDR3 is 13 amino acids long. Germline V gene data show CDR1 as SGHVS and CDR2 as FQNEAQ. V lost 3 bases and J 2 bases, leaving 8 bases between the germline ends. CDR3 loop: CASSFARTYEQYF. CDR3 DNA sequence: TGTGCCAGCAGCTTCGCCAGAACCTACGAGCAGTACTTC.

V is TRBV5-6 and J is TRBJ2-1; no clear D gene. There are 11 residues in the CDR3. In germline, CDR1 is SGHDT, CDR2 YYEEEE. Trimming left V 4 bases short and J 5 bases short, with 4 bases between. The CDR3, as DNA: TGTGCCAGCAGCACCCACAATGAGCAGTTCTTC. It yields the protein CASSTHNEQFF. The full variable domain, its missing parts supplied by reference TRBV5-6 and TRBJ2-1, is DAGVTQSPTHLIKTRGQQVTLRCSPKSGHDTVSWYQQALGQGPQFIFQYYEEEERQRGNFPDRFSGHQFPNYSSELNVNALLLGDSALYLCASSTHNEQFFGPGTRLTVL.

V is TRBV2 and J is TRBJ1-2; 10 nucleotides match TRBD1. This CDR3 comprises 14 residues. The V and J ends lost 7 bases and 6 bases, in that order; junction bases with no gene match: 8. Germline CDR1 and CDR2: SNHLY and FYNNEI. CDR3 protein: CASKPGQGTDGYTF. Here the CDR3 DNA reads TGTGCCAGCAAGCCGGGACAGGGGACTGATGGCTACACCTTC.

This clone appeared once. V usage is TRBV4-1 and J usage is TRBJ1-5, with unresolved D. Germline values: CDR1 MGHRA, CDR2 YSYEKL. The CDR3 covers 16 residues. Trimming pared 0 bases from V and 3 bases from J, leaving 12 bases between. CDR3 residues: CASSQDLAVANQPQHF. CDR3 bases: TGCGCCAGCAGCCAAGATTTAGCAGTTGCCAATCAGCCCCAGCATTTT.

This chain connects TRBV2 to TRBJ2-1; 10 bases agree with TRBD2. Per the germline V gene, CDR1 is SNHLY and CDR2 is FYNNEI. The CDR3 is made up of 18 amino acids. After removal of 1 base from V and 2 bases from J, the junction contained 8 bases not matched to a gene. CDR3 bases: TGTGCCAGCAGTGAAGGTCTTGGGCTAGCGGGAGCCTACAATGAGCAGTTCTTC. Residues: CASSEGLGLAGAYNEQFF. The variable domain in full, with the rest retrieved from reference TRBV2 and TRBJ2-1, is EPEVTQTPSHQVTQMGQEVILRCVPISNHLYFYWYRQILGQKVEFLVSFYNNEISEKSEIFDDQFSVERPDGSNFTLKIRSTKLEDSAMYFCASSEGLGLAGAYNEQFFGPGTRLTVL.